One and the same sample provided the 5 T cell receptor beta chains below, sequenced in a study of technical replicates of blood from a few donors. Sequencing used immunoSEQ multiplex PCR; TCRdb keeps in-frame clones, though not all of them. Of nearly 90,000 clones listed, roughly 94% are singletons. Specimen: T cells isolated from PBMCs. The origin of the receptors is a human donor in good health.

V is TRBV6-6 and J is TRBJ2-5; perhaps TRBD2 as D (5 bases). Per germline, CDR1 MNHNY and CDR2 SVGAGI (reference sequence). V lost 0 bases and J 1 base, leaving 9 bases between the germline ends. The length of the CDR3 is 15 residues. CDR3 nucleotides: TGTGCCAGCAGTTACTCAATAGCGCCCCAAGAGACCCAGTACTTC. Amino acid sequence: CASSYSIAPQETQYF.

This clone showed up just once. The rearrangement joins TRBV30 to TRBJ1-4, with 10 bases lining up with TRBD1. Germline CDR1 and CDR2: GTSNPN and SVGIG (reference sequence). The length of the CDR3 is 14 residues. Trimming removed 3 bases from V and 7 bases from J; junction bases left unmatched: 5. The CDR3 nucleotides read TGTGCCTGGAGGGGACAGGGGAAGAGTGAAAAACTGTTTTTT. This codes for CAWRGQGKSEKLFF.

The chain couples TRBV30 to TRBJ2-5; weak D call: TRBD2 (5 bases). Germline assignment: CDR1 GTSNPN and CDR2 SVGIG (reference sequence). The length of the CDR3 is 13 residues. V shed 0 bases and J shed 5 bases, with 10 bases lying between them. CDR3 protein: CAWSVEGPETQYF. The CDR3, as DNA: TGTGCCTGGAGTGTCGAGGGCCCGGAGACCCAGTACTTC.

This rearrangement joins TRBV19 to TRBJ2-2, with TRBD1 identical over 10 bases. V shed 4 bases and J 7 bases; nucleotides not matched to a gene: 3. Germline V lookup: CDR1 LNHDA, CDR2 SQIVND (reference sequence). The CDR3 is 14 residues long. The CDR3 reads CASSRQGANGELFF. CDR3 bases: TGTGCCAGTAGTAGACAGGGGGCGAACGGGGAGCTGTTTTTT.

This chain joins TRBV14 and TRBJ2-2; D remains unclear. CDR1 is SGHDN and CDR2 is FVKESK in the germline V gene. The V end was cut by 4 bases, the J end by 3 bases, with 12 bases between. The CDR3 covers 15 residues. The CDR3 coding sequence is TGTGCCAGCAGCCGCCGACTCTCCGACACCGGGGAGCTGTTTTTT. Translation: CASSRRLSDTGELFF.